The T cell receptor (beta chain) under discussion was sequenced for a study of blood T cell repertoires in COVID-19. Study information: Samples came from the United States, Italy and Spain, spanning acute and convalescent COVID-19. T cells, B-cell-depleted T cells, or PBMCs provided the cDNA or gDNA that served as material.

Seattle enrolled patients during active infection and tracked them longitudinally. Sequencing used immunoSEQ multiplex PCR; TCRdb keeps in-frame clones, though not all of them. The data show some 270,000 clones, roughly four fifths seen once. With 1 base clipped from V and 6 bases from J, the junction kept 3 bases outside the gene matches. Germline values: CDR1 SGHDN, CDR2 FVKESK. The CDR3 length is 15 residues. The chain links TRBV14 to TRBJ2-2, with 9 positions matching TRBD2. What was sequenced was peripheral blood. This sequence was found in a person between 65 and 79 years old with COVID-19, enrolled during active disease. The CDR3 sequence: CASSQGRLAAGELFF. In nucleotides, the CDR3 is TGTGCCAGCAGCCAAGGGAGACTAGCGGCCGGGGAGCTGTTTTTT.